Listed below are T cell receptor beta chains from one sample, sequenced in a study of cytotoxic CD8 clonotypes in ibrutinib-treated CLL. Using immunoSEQ multiplex PCR, the repertoire was profiled, and TCRdb retains in-frame clones only, with some absent. Here the sample spans some 65,000 clones, less than 60% being singletons. Sequencing used PBMCs, obtained after 12 months of ibrutinib treatment. Every receptor here comes from a human donor with chronic lymphocytic leukemia. The CDR3 runs from the conserved cysteine through the conserved F or W. D genes are given only for firm matches. The size entry is marked missing in some rows and otherwise reads once, few, many or a size class.

clone_size: -; d_call: TRBD2; j_call: TRBJ2-7; v_call: TRBV7-7; cdr3_aa: CASSPLARDYSEQYF; cdr3_nt: TGTGCCAGCAGCCCCCTCGCCAGGGACTATTCCGAGCAGTACTTC
clone_size: many; d_call: TRBD1; j_call: TRBJ1-2; v_call: TRBV6-5; cdr3_aa: CASTGGHGYTF; cdr3_nt: TGTGCCAGTACAGGGGGCCACGGCTACACCTTC
clone_size: -; d_call: -; j_call: TRBJ2-5; v_call: TRBV7-9; cdr3_aa: CASNAAGYQETQYF; cdr3_nt: TGTGCCAGCAACGCGGCAGGGTACCAAGAGACCCAGTACTTC
clone_size: -; d_call: -; j_call: TRBJ2-6; v_call: TRBV11-3; cdr3_aa: CASSLGSSGANVLTF; cdr3_nt: TGTGCCAGCAGCCTCGGCAGCTCTGGGGCCAACGTCCTGACTTTC
clone_size: many; d_call: TRBD2; j_call: TRBJ2-3; v_call: TRBV7-9; cdr3_aa: CASSGGTSGRTGPTDTQYF; cdr3_nt: TGTGCCAGCAGCGGCGGGACTAGCGGGAGAACCGGCCCCACAGATACGCAGTATTTT
clone_size: few; d_call: -; j_call: TRBJ2-7; v_call: TRBV5-4; cdr3_aa: CASSGRDRAGLAGYEQYF; cdr3_nt: TGTGCCAGCAGCGGCCGGGACAGAGCTGGCCTAGCGGGCTACGAGCAGTACTTC
clone_size: -; d_call: -; j_call: TRBJ2-6; v_call: TRBV5-6; cdr3_aa: CASSQSLSSGANVLTF; cdr3_nt: TGTGCCAGCAGCCAGAGTCTTAGCTCTGGGGCCAACGTCCTGACTTTC
clone_size: -; d_call: -; j_call: TRBJ1-6; v_call: TRBV4-2; cdr3_aa: CASSPSQGNSPLHF; cdr3_nt: TGTGCCAGCAGCCCGTCGCAGGGAAATTCACCCCTCCACTTT
clone_size: -; d_call: -; j_call: TRBJ1-1; v_call: TRBV19; cdr3_aa: CASIYDRRNTEAFF; cdr3_nt: TGTGCCAGTATTTACGACAGGAGGAACACTGAAGCTTTCTTT
clone_size: once; d_call: TRBD2; j_call: TRBJ2-1; v_call: TRBV6-6; cdr3_aa: CASSYRGGRGIREQFF; cdr3_nt: TGTGCCAGCAGTTACCGAGGCGGGAGAGGTATTCGTGAGCAGTTCTTC
clone_size: -; d_call: TRBD2; j_call: TRBJ2-1; v_call: TRBV27; cdr3_aa: CASRWGTSGEQFF; cdr3_nt: TGTGCCAGCAGGTGGGGTACTAGCGGCGAGCAGTTCTTC
clone_size: once; d_call: TRBD1; j_call: TRBJ1-4; v_call: TRBV30; cdr3_aa: CAWRLSYRDRGRRNEKLFF; cdr3_nt: TGTGCCTGGAGACTTTCTTATCGGGACAGGGGGAGAAGGAATGAAAAACTGTTTTTT
clone_size: -; d_call: -; j_call: TRBJ1-3; v_call: TRBV9; cdr3_aa: CASSPPGAFSGNTIYF; cdr3_nt: TGTGCCAGCAGCCCACCGGGAGCCTTCTCTGGAAACACCATATATTTT
clone_size: -; d_call: -; j_call: TRBJ1-3; v_call: TRBV7-2; cdr3_aa: CASSPSGRTGNTIYF; cdr3_nt: TGTGCCAGCAGCCCCTCAGGGAGGACTGGAAACACCATATATTTT
clone_size: -; d_call: -; j_call: TRBJ1-4; v_call: TRBV28; cdr3_aa: CASSLFPPTRNEKLFF; cdr3_nt: TGTGCCAGCAGTTTATTCCCACCAACAAGAAATGAAAAACTGTTTTTT
clone_size: -; d_call: -; j_call: TRBJ2-5; v_call: TRBV28; cdr3_aa: CASSPSLAPPPWETQYF; cdr3_nt: TGTGCCAGCAGTCCCTCCCTGGCTCCACCCCCATGGGAGACCCAGTACTTC
clone_size: -; d_call: TRBD1; j_call: TRBJ2-1; v_call: TRBV2; cdr3_aa: CASPRSGQVVF; cdr3_nt: TGTGCCAGCCCACGTTCGGGACAGGTTGTCTTC
clone_size: few; d_call: -; j_call: TRBJ2-7; v_call: TRBV10-1; cdr3_aa: CANSRDEQYF; cdr3_nt: TGCGCCAACTCTCGCGACGAGCAGTACTTC
clone_size: -; d_call: -; j_call: TRBJ2-3; v_call: TRBV19; cdr3_aa: CASSIARGVSDTQYF; cdr3_nt: TGTGCCAGTAGTATTGCCAGGGGAGTATCAGATACGCAGTATTTT
clone_size: -; d_call: -; j_call: TRBJ2-7; v_call: TRBV15; cdr3_aa: CATSRDLGRNEQYF; cdr3_nt: TGTGCCACCAGCAGAGATTTGGGACGTAACGAGCAGTACTTC
clone_size: -; d_call: -; j_call: TRBJ2-3; v_call: TRBV19; cdr3_aa: CASSIGVVDTQYF; cdr3_nt: TGTGCCAGTAGTATCGGGGTCGTAGATACGCAGTATTTT
clone_size: -; d_call: -; j_call: TRBJ2-7; v_call: TRBV5-4; cdr3_aa: CASSLAGGGGYEQYF; cdr3_nt: TGTGCCAGCAGCTTGGCCGGAGGGGGCGGCTACGAGCAGTACTTC
clone_size: few; d_call: -; j_call: TRBJ1-1; v_call: TRBV6-1; cdr3_aa: CASGVVNTEAFF; cdr3_nt: TGTGCCAGCGGAGTGGTGAACACTGAAGCTTTCTTT
clone_size: -; d_call: -; j_call: TRBJ1-2; v_call: TRBV19; cdr3_aa: CASSIRTLLYGYTF; cdr3_nt: TGTGCCAGTAGTATACGGACACTTCTCTATGGCTACACCTTC
clone_size: once; d_call: -; j_call: TRBJ2-4; v_call: TRBV19; cdr3_aa: CASSIAKNIQYF; cdr3_nt: TGTGCCAGTAGTATAGCCAAAAACATTCAGTACTTC
clone_size: -; d_call: TRBD2; j_call: TRBJ2-7; v_call: TRBV6-5; cdr3_aa: CASSFGTSSHEQYF; cdr3_nt: TGTGCCAGCAGTTTTGGGACTAGTTCCCACGAGCAGTACTTC
clone_size: -; d_call: -; j_call: TRBJ1-1; v_call: TRBV7-2; cdr3_aa: CASSRDRNTEAFF; cdr3_nt: TGTGCCAGCAGCCGCGACAGGAACACTGAAGCTTTCTTT
clone_size: -; d_call: -; j_call: TRBJ2-7; v_call: TRBV5-8; cdr3_aa: CASSLKVGGAHYEQYF; cdr3_nt: TGTGCCAGCAGCTTGAAGGTGGGGGGGGCGCATTACGAGCAGTACTTC
clone_size: many; d_call: TRBD1; j_call: TRBJ2-1; v_call: TRBV4-2; cdr3_aa: CASSPQGNNEQFF; cdr3_nt: TGTGCCAGCAGCCCACAGGGGAACAATGAGCAGTTCTTC
clone_size: many; d_call: TRBD1; j_call: TRBJ2-5; v_call: TRBV4-1; cdr3_aa: CASSQAGQGQETQYF; cdr3_nt: TGCGCCAGCAGCCAAGCGGGACAGGGACAAGAGACCCAGTACTTC
clone_size: few; d_call: -; j_call: TRBJ2-7; v_call: TRBV5-1; cdr3_aa: CASSLSGADEQYF; cdr3_nt: TGCGCCAGCAGCTTATCAGGAGCCGACGAGCAGTACTTC
clone_size: -; d_call: TRBD1; j_call: TRBJ1-2; v_call: TRBV5-6; cdr3_aa: CASSLWGRDRVSGYTF; cdr3_nt: TGTGCCAGCAGCTTGTGGGGCCGGGACAGGGTTAGTGGCTACACCTTC
clone_size: -; d_call: TRBD1; j_call: TRBJ1-2; v_call: TRBV28; cdr3_aa: CASRPLYLSPGQNSANYGYTF; cdr3_nt: TGTGCCAGCAGGCCCCTTTACCTTTCTCCGGGACAGAACTCCGCTAACTATGGCTACACCTTC
clone_size: many; d_call: -; j_call: TRBJ2-7; v_call: TRBV19; cdr3_aa: CASSTGQGRSEQYF; cdr3_nt: TGTGCCAGTAGTACCGGTCAGGGAAGGAGCGAGCAGTACTTC
clone_size: few; d_call: -; j_call: TRBJ2-3; v_call: TRBV4-1; cdr3_aa: CASSQDGRIYTDTQYF; cdr3_nt: TGCGCCAGCAGCCAAGACGGTAGGATCTACACAGATACGCAGTATTTT
clone_size: -; d_call: TRBD1; j_call: TRBJ2-3; v_call: TRBV5-4; cdr3_aa: CASSSPPGGSSTDTQYF; cdr3_nt: TGTGCCAGCAGCTCGCCCCCAGGGGGTTCTAGCACAGATACGCAGTATTTT
clone_size: -; d_call: -; j_call: TRBJ2-3; v_call: TRBV29-1; cdr3_aa: CSVDLPFQYF; cdr3_nt: TGCAGCGTTGATTTACCCTTCCAGTATTTT
clone_size: once; d_call: -; j_call: TRBJ2-1; v_call: TRBV7-9; cdr3_aa: CASSFEARLYLF; cdr3_nt: TGTGCCAGCAGCTTTGAGGCTAGGTTATACCTCTTC
clone_size: -; d_call: TRBD1; j_call: TRBJ2-3; v_call: TRBV5-1; cdr3_aa: CASSRDRVGDTQYF; cdr3_nt: TGCGCCAGCAGCCGGGACAGGGTGGGAGATACGCAGTATTTT
clone_size: -; d_call: -; j_call: TRBJ2-2; v_call: TRBV11-1; cdr3_aa: CASSLLRGNTGELFF; cdr3_nt: TGTGCCAGCAGCTTATTGAGAGGCAACACCGGGGAGCTGTTTTTT
clone_size: -; d_call: -; j_call: TRBJ2-5; v_call: TRBV7-2; cdr3_aa: CASSLAAQGSQETQYF; cdr3_nt: TGTGCCAGCAGCTTAGCGGCGCAAGGGAGCCAGGAGACCCAGTACTTC
clone_size: few; d_call: TRBD1; j_call: TRBJ2-2; v_call: TRBV15; cdr3_aa: CATSRDQQGAAGELFF; cdr3_nt: TGTGCCACCAGCAGAGACCAACAGGGGGCGGCCGGGGAGCTGTTTTTT
clone_size: few; d_call: -; j_call: TRBJ1-3; v_call: TRBV6-5; cdr3_aa: CASSYLTGTGNTIYF; cdr3_nt: TGTGCCAGCAGTTATCTTACAGGGACTGGAAACACCATATATTTT
clone_size: few; d_call: TRBD1; j_call: TRBJ1-1; v_call: TRBV6-1; cdr3_aa: CASGNRGPGEAFF; cdr3_nt: TGTGCCAGCGGAAACAGGGGGCCAGGTGAAGCTTTCTTT
clone_size: -; d_call: -; j_call: TRBJ2-2; v_call: TRBV7-9; cdr3_aa: CANSGTNTGELFF; cdr3_nt: TGTGCCAATTCCGGGACGAACACCGGGGAGCTGTTTTTT
clone_size: few; d_call: -; j_call: TRBJ2-7; v_call: TRBV2; cdr3_aa: CATGQYEQYF; cdr3_nt: TGTGCCACCGGGCAGTACGAGCAGTACTTC
clone_size: -; d_call: -; j_call: TRBJ2-2; v_call: TRBV6-5; cdr3_aa: CASSTSQGGTGELFF; cdr3_nt: TGTGCCAGCAGTACCTCTCAGGGGGGCACCGGGGAGCTGTTTTTT
clone_size: -; d_call: -; j_call: TRBJ2-3; v_call: TRBV18; cdr3_aa: CASSPQQLSTDTQYF; cdr3_nt: TGTGCCAGCTCACCACAACAACTTAGCACAGATACGCAGTATTTT
clone_size: -; d_call: -; j_call: TRBJ2-7; v_call: TRBV4-2; cdr3_aa: CASSPWAHKGHHYEQYF; cdr3_nt: TGTGCCAGCAGCCCCTGGGCGCATAAGGGGCATCACTACGAGCAGTACTTC
clone_size: -; d_call: -; j_call: TRBJ2-6; v_call: TRBV13; cdr3_aa: CASSVTRGYSGANVLTF; cdr3_nt: TGTGCCAGCAGCGTAACTAGGGGGTACTCTGGGGCCAACGTCCTGACTTTC
clone_size: -; d_call: -; j_call: TRBJ1-5; v_call: TRBV12-2; cdr3_aa: CASSTTGNSNQPQHF; cdr3_nt: TGTGCCAGCAGCACGACAGGGAACAGCAATCAGCCCCAGCATTTT
clone_size: -; d_call: TRBD1; j_call: TRBJ2-7; v_call: TRBV6-1; cdr3_aa: CASSEYGQGDYEQYF; cdr3_nt: TGTGCCAGCAGTGAATATGGACAGGGGGATTACGAGCAGTACTTC
clone_size: many; d_call: TRBD2; j_call: TRBJ2-4; v_call: TRBV18; cdr3_aa: CASSPLKGLAGGGAKNIQYF; cdr3_nt: TGTGCCAGCTCACCACTCAAGGGACTAGCGGGAGGTGGAGCCAAAAACATTCAGTACTTC
clone_size: few; d_call: -; j_call: TRBJ2-1; v_call: TRBV28; cdr3_aa: CASSLQDYEQFF; cdr3_nt: TGTGCCAGCAGTTTACAGGACTATGAGCAGTTCTTC
clone_size: -; d_call: -; j_call: TRBJ2-5; v_call: TRBV11-1; cdr3_aa: CASSPDILQETQYF; cdr3_nt: TGTGCCAGCAGCCCGGACATTCTACAAGAGACCCAGTACTTC